This T cell receptor (beta chain) comes out of a study of T cell responses to AZD1222 COVID-19 vaccine. Study conclusions and caveats: Distributed over spike, vaccine-associated CD4 TCRs predominated at 160-218 and 743-854. Nearly half of spike-specific TCRs reportedly target unmutated variant regions. Among those given AZD1222, only six were seropositive at baseline. After two AZD1222 doses, spike-specific TCR breadth and depth rose versus day 0.

V lost 0 bases, J lost 0 bases, and 7 bases lay in between. Germline CDR1 reads SGHNT; CDR2 reads YYREEE (reference sequence). The CDR3 length is 15 residues. Details on this clone: The antigen is not known.

TCRdb keeps only in-frame clones here, not all; method: immunoSEQ multiplex PCR. The data contain roughly 82,000 clones, roughly 85% of them seen just once; the ten biggest clones take up approximately 13%. Sample: peripheral blood, taken on day 0 of AZD1222 vaccination. The sequence was obtained from an adult in good health. V and J are TRBV5-4 and TRBJ1-5; D ambiguous. DNA for the CDR3: TGTGCCAGCAGCTTGGGTGGAAATAGCAATCAGCCCCAGCATTTT. Encoded protein: CASSLGGNSNQPQHF.